The 15 T cell receptor beta chains below all came from one sample that was sequenced in a study of technical replicates of blood from several donors. The repertoire was sequenced with immunoSEQ multiplex PCR; TCRdb's copy has only in-frame clones and lacks some. The sample yields tens of thousands of clones, almost 97% seen once. The sequenced sample consisted of T cells isolated from PBMCs. The receptors derive from a human donor in good health.

The chain carries TRBV10-3 and TRBJ1-3; no clear D. V lost 2 bases and J lost 2, with 4 bases in between. CDR3 length: 13 amino acids. Looked up from germline, CDR1 is ENHRY and CDR2 is SYGVKD. CDR3 in amino acids: CAISEGPGNTIYF. The CDR3 DNA reads TGTGCCATCAGTGAGGGGCCTGGAAACACCATATATTTT.

V gene TRBV30 combines with J gene TRBJ2-7, with D perhaps TRBD2 (5 bases). V was shortened by 4 bases and J by 6 bases, with 10 bases between the two germline ends. The CDR3 consists of 11 residues. Germline V lookup: CDR1 GTSNPN, CDR2 SVGIG (reference sequence). Here the CDR3 reads CAWNAGGEQYF. Here the CDR3 DNA reads TGTGCCTGGAACGCGGGCGGCGAGCAGTACTTC. Together with reference TRBV30 and TRBJ2-7, the CDR3 gives the full variable domain: SQTIHQWPATLVQPVGSPLSLECTVEGTSNPNLYWYRQAAGRGLQLLFYSVGIGQISSEVPQNLSASRPQDRQFILSSKKLLLSDSGFYLCAWNAGGEQYFGPGTRLTVT.

This clone was counted once. The chain joins TRBV10-1 to TRBJ2-3; D might be TRBD2 (5 bases). The CDR3 contains 16 residues. V was clipped by 6 bases and J by 6 bases, with 22 bases between them. Germline values: CDR1 WNHNN, CDR2 SYGVQD (reference sequence). CDR3 sequence reads: CASSREGGFLRDTQYF. The CDR3 DNA reads TGCGCCAGCAGCCGAGAGGGCGGATTTTTACGGGATACGCAGTATTTT.

The V gene is TRBV9, the J gene TRBJ1-1; tentatively, D is TRBD1 (5 bases). The CDR3 contains 13 residues. CDR1 is SGDLS and CDR2 is YYNGEE in the germline V gene. Trimming pared 0 bases from V and 5 bases from J, leaving 8 bases between. This CDR3 reads CASSVGQSTEAFF. The CDR3 DNA reads as TGTGCCAGCAGCGTAGGACAGAGTACTGAAGCTTTCTTT.

This sequence joins TRBV2 and TRBJ2-7; TRBD1 aligns across 10 bases. V was pared by 5 bases and J by 5 bases, with 9 bases of the junction left unmatched. Germline V gene lookup returns CDR1 SNHLY and CDR2 FYNNEI. This CDR3 comprises 15 residues. The CDR3 protein is CASSPVGQGLNEQYF. CDR3 nucleotide sequence: TGTGCCAGCAGTCCGGTGGGACAGGGGTTGAACGAGCAGTACTTC.

The rearrangement uses TRBV5-4 and TRBJ2-5; a possible D gene is TRBD2 (6 bases). The germline CDR1 and CDR2 sequences are SGHNT and YYREEE (reference sequence). The V end was cut by 4 bases, the J end by 1 base, with 11 bases between. The CDR3 extends over 14 amino acids. CDR3 DNA: TGTGCCAGCAGCCGGGACTTATCCCAAGAGACCCAGTACTTC. It specifies CASSRDLSQETQYF.

The V gene is TRBV6-6, the J gene TRBJ1-2; tentatively, D is TRBD1 (5 bases). The germline gives CDR1 MNHNY, CDR2 SVGAGI (reference sequence). CDR3 length: 13 residues. Between the trimmed V and J ends, which lost 0 bases and 4 bases, there was a span of 6 bases. CDR3 in DNA: TGTGCCAGCAGTTACTCGACAGCCTATGGCTACACCTTC. As protein: CASSYSTAYGYTF.

This chain uses TRBV10-1 with TRBJ2-1; 8 bases are a match to TRBD2. Trimming at V came to 3 bases and at J to 6 bases, leaving 7 bases not matched to a gene. Germline assignment: CDR1 WNHNN and CDR2 SYGVQD (reference sequence). The CDR3 length is 15 residues. The CDR3 DNA is TGCGCCAGCAGTGATCCGGGAGGGCCCTTCAATGAGCAGTTCTTC. This sequence encodes CASSDPGGPFNEQFF.

The chain uses TRBV9 and TRBJ2-2; 9 nucleotides align to TRBD1. CDR1 and CDR2 from the germline V gene are SGDLS and YYNGEE. V dropped 4 bases and J dropped 6; count of bases not matched to a gene: 4. This CDR3 is built from 14 residues. Here the CDR3 reads CASSLTGGAGELFF. The CDR3 DNA is TGTGCCAGCAGCCTTACAGGGGGCGCCGGGGAGCTGTTTTTT. Complete variable domain (other parts from reference TRBV9 and TRBJ2-2): DSGVTQTPKHLITATGQRVTLRCSPRSGDLSVYWYQQSLDQGLQFLIQYYNGEERAKGNILERFSAQQFPDLHSELNLSSLELGDSALYFCASSLTGGAGELFFGEGSRLTVL.

This chain links TRBV2 with TRBJ2-1, with 10 bases fitting TRBD2. The junction had 7 bases not matched to a gene; V was cut back by 6 bases and J by 8 bases. The length of the CDR3 is 14 residues. The germline CDR1 and CDR2 sequences are SNHLY and FYNNEI. The CDR3 protein is CASRYLAGVDEQFF. In nucleotides, the CDR3 is TGTGCCAGCAGATATCTAGCGGGAGTGGATGAGCAGTTCTTC. The full variable domain, its missing parts supplied by reference TRBV2 and TRBJ2-1, is EPEVTQTPSHQVTQMGQEVILRCVPISNHLYFYWYRQILGQKVEFLVSFYNNEISEKSEIFDDQFSVERPDGSNFTLKIRSTKLEDSAMYFCASRYLAGVDEQFFGPGTRLTVL.

The rearrangement uses TRBV21-1 and TRBJ1-3. TRBV21-1 is a pseudogene locus. CDR3 length: 14 amino acids. The CDR3 sequence is CASSKNERGNTIYF. CDR3 sequence (DNA): TGTGCCAGCAGCAAAAACGAACGGGGAAACACCATATATTTT.

The chain uses TRBV27 and TRBJ2-1; D may be TRBD2 (6 bases). This CDR3 is built from 13 residues. CDR1 is MNHEY, CDR2 SMNVEV, per germline (reference sequence). The V and J ends lost 2 bases and 7 bases respectively, with 9 bases between them. The chain's CDR3 is CASSLVLANEQFF. The CDR3 DNA follows: TGTGCCAGCAGTTTAGTCCTAGCGAATGAGCAGTTCTTC.

This chain uses TRBV5-1 with TRBJ1-2; TRBD1 agrees at 8 bases. CDR3 length equals 13 residues. Germline V gene data show CDR1 as SGHRS and CDR2 as YFSETQ. V dropped 2 bases and J dropped 8; count of bases not matched to a gene: 5. CDR3 amino acids: CASSLEDRVGYTF. In nucleotides, the CDR3 is TGCGCCAGCAGCTTAGAGGACAGGGTCGGCTACACCTTC.

The rearrangement joins TRBV5-4 to TRBJ2-1; 9 positions match TRBD2. The CDR3 covers 14 residues. The germline CDR1 and CDR2 sequences are SGHNT and YYREEE (reference sequence). V was pared by 4 bases and J by 10 bases, with 9 bases of the junction left unmatched. CDR3 sequence: CASSPAGGIGEQFF. CDR3 sequence (DNA): TGTGCCAGCAGCCCGGCGGGGGGGATCGGAGAGCAGTTCTTC.

The genes are TRBV9 and TRBJ1-2; 8 nucleotides agree with TRBD1. The CDR3 runs to 16 residues. Germline V CDR1 and CDR2: SGDLS, YYNGEE. Germline trimming cut 4 bases from V and 1 base from J; bases unmatched to any gene: 9. The CDR3, as DNA: TGTGCCAGCAGCACTACGACAGGGGACCTTAACTATGGCTACACCTTC. It specifies CASSTTTGDLNYGYTF.